The 18 T cell receptor beta chains reported below all come from one sample, sequenced in a study of beta chain features in type 1 diabetes. Study-level results: Shorter TCRB CDR3s, moderately but significantly so, were found in Type 1 diabetes patients in all four CD4+ subsets.

These TCRs' antigens remain unknown. The sequenced template was cDNA made from the entire isolated RNA. Data came from immunoSEQ multiplex PCR; TCRdb stores just in-frame clones and leaves some out. The sample shows 150,000 to 190,000 clones, 10% of them seen only once. The sequencing input was central memory CD4+ T cells from blood. The receptors here all came from a man aged 25 to 40 with type 1 diabetes.

This clone turned up a few times. V is TRBV15 and J is TRBJ2-7; weak D call: TRBD1 (5 bases). The V end was cut by 0 bases, the J end by 3 bases, with 9 bases between. In germline, CDR1 is LNHNV, CDR2 YYDKDF (reference sequence). This CDR3 is built from 14 residues. CDR3 sequence: CATSREGQNYEQYF. CDR3 DNA: TGTGCCACCAGCAGAGAGGGGCAGAACTACGAGCAGTACTTC.

This clone was seen a few times. CDR3 nucleotide sequence: TGTGCCAGCAGTGCCGTGAGGGACTCAAGCTACGAGCAGTACTTC. Amino acid sequence: CASSAVRDSSYEQYF. The rearrangement links TRBV2 to TRBJ2-7, with D maybe TRBD2 (6 bases). This CDR3 comprises 15 residues. CDR1 and CDR2 (germline): SNHLY, FYNNEI. The germline V and J ends were trimmed by 4 bases and 3 bases, with 16 bases remaining between them.

This clone was seen a few times. The rearrangement uses TRBV7-8 and TRBJ2-3; 11 nucleotides agree with TRBD2. V shed 5 bases, J shed 5 bases, and the junction held 6 bases outside the gene matches. CDR3 length equals 15 residues. Germline CDR1 is SGHVS and CDR2 is FQNEAQ. Written as DNA, the CDR3 is TGTGCCAGCAGCGGTAGCGGGAGGGCAAAAGATACGCAGTATTTT. As protein: CASSGSGRAKDTQYF. The entire variable domain, with the rest obtained from reference TRBV7-8 and TRBJ2-3, is as follows: GAGVSQSPRYKVAKRGQDVALRCDPISGHVSLFWYQQALGQGPEFLTYFQNEAQLDKSGLPSDRFFAERPEGSVSTLKIQRTQQEDSAVYLCASSGSGRAKDTQYFGPGTRLTVL.

This clone turned up a few times. The CDR3 nucleotides are TGTGCCATCGCATCGGGGGGGTCCAAAAACATTCAGTACTTC. Protein sequence: CAIASGGSKNIQYF. This rearrangement joins TRBV6-6 to TRBJ2-4; 8 bases map to TRBD2. V shed 10 bases, J shed 2 bases, and the junction held 7 bases outside the gene matches. CDR3 length equals 14 residues. The V gene's germline CDR1 is MNHNY and CDR2 SVGAGI (reference sequence).

This clone was observed a handful of times. This chain uses TRBV4-2 with TRBJ2-3, with 12 nucleotides matching TRBD1. This CDR3 is 16 amino acids long. The V segment lost 3 bases and the J segment 4 bases; nucleotides outside the gene matches: 5. The germline CDR1 and CDR2 sequences are LGHNA and YNFKEQ. The DNA of the CDR3 is TGTGCCAGCAGCCAGGGGGACAGGGGGCGATCAGATACGCAGTATTTT. This sequence encodes CASSQGDRGRSDTQYF.

This clone was counted a few times. The chain recombines TRBV9 with TRBJ2-1; a weak D match, TRBD2 (6 bases). CDR1 and CDR2 (germline): SGDLS, YYNGEE. V lost 2 bases and J 0 bases, leaving 9 bases between the germline ends. This CDR3 spans 15 amino acids. The DNA of the CDR3 is TGTGCCAGCAGCGTCTCTAGCGTCTCCTACAATGAGCAGTTCTTC. Translating it yields CASSVSSVSYNEQFF.

The chain joins TRBV2 to TRBJ1-2; D is unresolved. The V gene's germline CDR1 is SNHLY and CDR2 FYNNEI. The CDR3 is made up of 15 amino acids. Trimming removed 1 base from V and 2 bases from J, with 11 bases in between. CDR3 in DNA: TGTGCCAGCAGTGAAGAAGTCCCAGAAAACTATGGCTACACCTTC. Translation gives CASSEEVPENYGYTF.

The V and J genes are TRBV2 and TRBJ2-2; D is perhaps TRBD2 (6 bases). The ends were cut back, 4 bases at V and 6 bases at J, with 9 bases in the middle. From germline, CDR1 is SNHLY and CDR2 FYNNEI. The CDR3 loop spans 13 amino acids. CDR3 residues: CASSALASGELFF. In DNA, the CDR3 is TGTGCCAGCAGTGCGCTAGCGTCCGGGGAGCTGTTTTTT.

The gene calls are TRBV19 and TRBJ2-7; TRBD1 matches 7 bases. The junction had 3 bases not matched to a gene; V was cut back by 5 bases and J by 8 bases. Germline assignment: CDR1 LNHDA and CDR2 SQIVND (reference sequence). This CDR3 contains 11 residues. The CDR3 reads CASSEQGKQYF. The CDR3 DNA reads as TGTGCCAGTAGTGAACAGGGGAAGCAGTACTTC.

The sample holds one count of this clone. V usage is TRBV19 and J usage is TRBJ1-1; maybe TRBD1 (6 bases). V was trimmed by 7 bases and J by 4 bases, leaving 13 bases between them. This CDR3 is 13 amino acids long. CDR1 is LNHDA and CDR2 is SQIVND in the germline V gene (reference sequence). The CDR3 sequence: CASIDDRLTEAFF. The CDR3, as DNA: TGTGCCAGTATCGATGACAGGCTCACTGAAGCTTTCTTT. The variable domain in full, completed from reference TRBV19 and TRBJ1-1, reads DGGITQSPKYLFRKEGQNVTLSCEQNLNHDAMYWYRQDPGQGLRLIYYSQIVNDFQKGDIAEGYSVSREKKESFPLTVTSAQKNPTAFYLCASIDDRLTEAFFGQGTRLTVV.

The table lists this clone with a few counts. This chain uses TRBV4-2 with TRBJ2-5, with a tentative D call TRBD1 (6 bases). This CDR3 has 15 amino acids. V was shortened by 0 bases and J by 2 bases, with 10 bases between the two germline ends. CDR1 is LGHNA, CDR2 YNFKEQ, per germline. The DNA of the CDR3 is TGTGCCAGCAGCCAAGAGGGAACAGGGCAAGAGACCCAGTACTTC. Translating it yields CASSQEGTGQETQYF.

This rearrangement joins TRBV10-2 to TRBJ2-7; D is ambiguous. The V and J ends lost 6 bases and 0 bases respectively, with 12 bases between them. The CDR3 spans 14 residues. The germline V gene has CDR1 WSHSY and CDR2 SAAADI. CDR3 in amino acids: CASRAITPSYEQYF. The CDR3 coding sequence is TGCGCCAGCAGAGCTATAACCCCCTCCTACGAGCAGTACTTC.

The V gene is TRBV18, the J gene TRBJ2-7; 12 positions agree with TRBD2. V lost 6 bases to trimming and J lost 5 bases; unmatched junction nucleotides: 8. This CDR3 comprises 15 residues. Germline-derived CDR1 and CDR2 are KGHSH and LQKENI. CDR3: CASSQKTSGRHEQYF. The CDR3 nucleotides are TGTGCCAGCTCCCAAAAGACTAGCGGGAGACACGAGCAGTACTTC.

This clone was picked up a small number of times. J is TRBJ2-2 and V is TRBV28, with TRBD1 identical over 7 bases. This CDR3 has 14 amino acids. Unmatched junction bases numbered 5, after V lost 6 bases and J lost 4 bases. The V gene's germline CDR1 is MDHEN and CDR2 SYDVKM. The CDR3 DNA is TGTGCCAGCAGACTACAGGGGTTCACCGGGGAGCTGTTTTTT. Its translation is CASRLQGFTGELFF.

V is TRBV30 and J is TRBJ1-2; weak D call: TRBD1 (6 bases). The ends were cut back, 3 bases at V and 8 bases at J, with 13 bases in the middle. CDR3 length: 12 residues. Germline CDR1 reads GTSNPN; CDR2 reads SVGIG (reference sequence). The CDR3 DNA is TGTGCCTGGAGCGGGGGGCTTGGCGGCTACACCTTC. Protein sequence: CAWSGGLGGYTF.

The table lists this clone with a few counts. The chain has TRBV6-5 and TRBJ1-2, with D possibly being TRBD1 (5 bases). V lost 11 bases, J lost 4 bases, and 14 bases lay in between. There are 12 residues in the CDR3. The germline CDR1 and CDR2 sequences are MNHEY and SVGAGI. Written as DNA, the CDR3 is TGTGCCCGCCTCAGGGTCTCCTATGGCTACACCTTC. Its translation is CARLRVSYGYTF.

Only a few counts were recorded for this clone. The CDR3 bases are TGTGCCAGCAGCCAAGGGCACGAGCAGTACTTC. The encoded protein is CASSQGHEQYF. The chain has TRBV14 and TRBJ2-7, with unresolved D. The CDR3 covers 11 residues. CDR1 SGHDN and CDR2 FVKESK come from the germline V gene. Between the trimmed V and J ends, which lost 1 base and 5 bases, there was a span of 3 bases. Full variable domain (outside the CDR3, taken from reference TRBV14 and TRBJ2-7): EAGVTQFPSHSVIEKGQTVTLRCDPISGHDNLYWYRRVMGKEIKFLLHFVKESKQDESGMPNNRFLAERTGGTYSTLKVQPAELEDSGVYFCASSQGHEQYFGPGTRLTVT.

The chain uses TRBV9 and TRBJ1-2; 8 bases match TRBD1. V dropped 4 bases and J dropped 4; count of bases not matched to a gene: 6. Looked up from germline, CDR1 is SGDLS and CDR2 is YYNGEE. The CDR3 sequence is 14 residues long. The CDR3 spells CASSIGTGPYGYTF. CDR3 in DNA: TGTGCCAGCAGCATTGGGACAGGACCCTATGGCTACACCTTC.